This T cell receptor (beta chain) comes out of a study of blood T cell repertoires in COVID-19. The CDR3 covers 13 residues. Germline V gene data show CDR1 as SEHNR and CDR2 as FQNEAQ (reference sequence). Losses at the gene ends were 5 bases for V and 8 bases for J; bases not matched to a gene: 7. Clones were sequenced by immunoSEQ multiplex PCR, and TCRdb holds only the in-frame ones, with some missing. The repertoire has about 430,000 clones, around 90% of them found once; the top ten carry 0.7% to 0.85%. Sequencing used peripheral blood. V usage is TRBV7-9 and J usage is TRBJ1-2, with 8 positions matching TRBD1. The TCR comes from a man aged 18-30 years with COVID-19, enrolled during active disease. The CDR3 DNA sequence: TGTGCCAGCAGCCCAGACAGGGGTGAGGGCTACACCTTC. It translates to CASSPDRGEGYTF.